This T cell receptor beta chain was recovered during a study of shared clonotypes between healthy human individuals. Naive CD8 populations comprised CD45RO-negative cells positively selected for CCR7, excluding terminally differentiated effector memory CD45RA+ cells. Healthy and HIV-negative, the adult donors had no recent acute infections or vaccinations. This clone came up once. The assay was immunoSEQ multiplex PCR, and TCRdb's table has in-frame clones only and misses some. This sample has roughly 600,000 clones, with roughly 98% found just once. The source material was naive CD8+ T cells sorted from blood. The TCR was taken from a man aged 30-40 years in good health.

CDR3 DNA sequence: TGTGCCAGCAGTCGACAGGGGGCCCCCTCATCGAACGGCGAGCAGTACTTC. It yields the protein CASSRQGAPSSNGEQYF. The chain couples TRBV2 to TRBJ2-7, with 10 positions matching TRBD1. CDR3 length: 17 residues. Germline assignment: CDR1 SNHLY and CDR2 FYNNEI. The V segment lost 5 bases and the J segment 6 bases; nucleotides outside the gene matches: 16.